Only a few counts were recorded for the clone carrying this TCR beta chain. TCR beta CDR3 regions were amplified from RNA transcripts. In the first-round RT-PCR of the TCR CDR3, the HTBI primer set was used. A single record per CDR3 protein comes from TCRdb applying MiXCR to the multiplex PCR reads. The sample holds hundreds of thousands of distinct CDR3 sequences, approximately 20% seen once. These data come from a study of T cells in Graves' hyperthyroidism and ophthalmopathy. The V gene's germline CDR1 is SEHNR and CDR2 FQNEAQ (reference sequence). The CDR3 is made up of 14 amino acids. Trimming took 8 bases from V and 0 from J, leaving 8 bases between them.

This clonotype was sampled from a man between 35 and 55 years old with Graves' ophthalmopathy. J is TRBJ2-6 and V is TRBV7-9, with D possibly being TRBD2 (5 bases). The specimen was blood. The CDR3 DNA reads TGTGCCAGCCCGGGGTTCTCTGGGGCCAACGTCCTGACTTTC. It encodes CASPGFSGANVLTF. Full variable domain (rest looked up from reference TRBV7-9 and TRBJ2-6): DTGVSQNPRHKITKRGQNVTFRCDPISEHNRLYWYRQTLGQGPEFLTYFQNEAQLEKSRLLSDRFSAERPKGSFSTLEIQRTEQGDSAMYLCASPGFSGANVLTFGAGSRLTVL.